Below are 30 T cell receptor beta chains sequenced from a single sample in a study of blood T cell repertoires in COVID-19. Measured with immunoSEQ multiplex PCR; TCRdb has only the in-frame clones, and not every one. The sample carries 95,000 or so clones, around 81% recorded once. The sequencing sample was made of peripheral blood. The receptors come from a man older than 75 with COVID-19, enrolled during active disease.

This clone is labeled as medium-sized. CDR3 sequence: CASRPWPGQGAGYTF. The CDR3 DNA reads TGTGCCAGCAGGCCCTGGCCGGGACAGGGGGCTGGCTACACCTTC. This chain links TRBV28 with TRBJ1-2, with 12 bases identical to TRBD1. The CDR3 length is 15 residues. The germline gives CDR1 MDHEN, CDR2 SYDVKM. Losses at the gene ends were 6 bases for V and 7 bases for J; bases not matched to a gene: 9.

This sequence joins TRBV3-1 (or the pseudogene TRBV3-2) and TRBJ1-1; possible D gene TRBD1, 5 bases. CDR1 LGHDT and CDR2 YNNKEL come from the germline V gene (reference sequence). V dropped 3 bases and J dropped 8 bases, with 7 bases sitting between them. This CDR3 has 11 residues. CDR3 region: CASSHAGEAFF. CDR3 in DNA: TGTGCCAGCAGCCACGCAGGGGAAGCTTTCTTT.

In its sample, this clone was seen once. The J gene is TRBJ1-2, the V gene TRBV7-2; the match to TRBD1 covers 10 bases. The junction had 3 bases not matched to a gene; V was cut back by 1 base and J by 4 bases. The CDR3 covers 15 residues. The V gene's germline CDR1 is SGHTA and CDR2 FQGNSA. The CDR3 DNA sequence: TGTGCCAGCAGCTTAGAGGGGACAGGGGCCTATGGCTACACCTTC. Its protein product is CASSLEGTGAYGYTF.

This chain joins TRBV19 and TRBJ2-5; 8 bases map to TRBD1. The CDR3 consists of 14 residues. The junction had 5 bases not matched to a gene; V was cut back by 6 bases and J by 2 bases. Germline V gene data show CDR1 as LNHDA and CDR2 as SQIVND (reference sequence). The CDR3 DNA reads TGTGCCAGTAGAAGGACAGGGCAACAAGAGACCCAGTACTTC. It codes for CASRRTGQQETQYF.

The gene calls are TRBV29-1 and TRBJ2-7; 14 nucleotides match TRBD2. The CDR3 is 13 amino acids. Trimming at V came to 4 bases and at J to 11 bases, leaving 7 bases not matched to a gene. In germline, CDR1 is SQVTM, CDR2 ANQGSEA. As DNA, the CDR3 is TGCAGCGTTGGAGGGACTAGCGGGGGCGGTGAGTACTTC. This sequence encodes CSVGGTSGGGEYF.

This chain connects TRBV5-1 to TRBJ2-1; 10 positions match TRBD2. CDR3 length equals 16 residues. V shed 4 bases, J shed 6 bases, and the junction held 10 bases outside the gene matches. In germline, CDR1 is SGHRS, CDR2 YFSETQ. The CDR3 DNA sequence: TGCGCCAGCAGCCCCTTCCTAGCGGGGGAACGCAATGAGCAGTTCTTC. Translated: CASSPFLAGERNEQFF.

The CDR3 DNA reads as TGTGCCAGCAGCTTAGTCAGGGCTCAGCCCCAGCATTTT. Its translation: CASSLVRAQPQHF. V and J are TRBV7-2 and TRBJ1-5; D might be TRBD1 (5 bases). V was cut by 1 base and J by 6 bases, with 7 bases left in between. Germline V gene lookup returns CDR1 SGHTA and CDR2 FQGNSA. The CDR3 has 13 amino acids.

In DNA form, the CDR3 reads TGTGCCAGCTCGACCCCGGGGGTGGAGGAAAAACTGTTTTTT. It specifies CASSTPGVEEKLFF. The V gene is TRBV18, the J gene TRBJ1-4; tentative D call: TRBD1 (5 bases). Looked up from germline, CDR1 is KGHSH and CDR2 is LQKENI. The V end was cut by 6 bases, the J end by 8 bases, with 16 bases between. This CDR3 contains 14 residues.

This rearrangement joins TRBV4-3 to TRBJ2-2; 8 bases agree with TRBD2. V trimming: 1 base; J trimming: 6 bases; junction bases outside the gene matches: 10. The CDR3 is 17 residues long. Germline V gene lookup returns CDR1 LGHNA and CDR2 YSLEER. The CDR3 coding sequence is TGCGCCAGCAGCCAAGTAGCGGGATTATCTCGGCCCGGGGAGCTGTTTTTT. Its protein is CASSQVAGLSRPGELFF.

The rearrangement joins TRBV2 to TRBJ2-1; a possible D gene is TRBD1 (5 bases). The CDR3 sequence is 15 residues long. Trimming left V 4 bases short and J 4 bases short, with 14 bases between. The germline CDR1 and CDR2 sequences are SNHLY and FYNNEI. The CDR3: CASSALAGIYNEQFF. DNA of the CDR3: TGTGCCAGCAGTGCCCTCGCAGGGATTTACAATGAGCAGTTCTTC.

CDR3 DNA: TGTGCCAGCAGCTTTTCGGCTAGCGGGGGGGCCGGGGAGCAGTACTTC. This gives the protein CASSFSASGGAGEQYF. This chain uses TRBV7-2 with TRBJ2-7; 12 nucleotides match TRBD2. The CDR3 spans 16 residues. The ends lost 3 bases at V and 7 bases at J; junction bases unmatched: 10. From germline, CDR1 is SGHTA and CDR2 FQGNSA.

This chain connects TRBV6-4 to TRBJ2-1; 7 bases fit TRBD1. V was pared by 4 bases and J by 2 bases, with 8 bases of the junction left unmatched. This CDR3 comprises 16 residues. Germline CDR1 MRHNA, CDR2 SNTAGT. The DNA for the CDR3 is TGTGCCAGCAGTGTGAGAGGGGGCAAAACCTACAATGAGCAGTTCTTC. Translation gives CASSVRGGKTYNEQFF.

The chain carries TRBV5-4 and TRBJ2-2; the D gene is possibly TRBD1 (6 bases). V lost 0 bases and J lost 5, with 14 bases in between. The CDR3 has 16 amino acids. The germline gives CDR1 SGHNT, CDR2 YYREEE (reference sequence). The CDR3 nucleotides read TGTGCCAGCAGCTTGGATGGGTACAGGGAAACCGGGGAGCTGTTTTTT. Translating it yields CASSLDGYRETGELFF. The full variable domain, rest sourced from reference TRBV5-4 and TRBJ2-2, is ETGVTQSPTHLIKTRGQQVTLRCSSQSGHNTVSWYQQALGQGPQFIFQYYREEENGRGNFPPRFSGLQFPNYSSELNVNALELDDSALYLCASSLDGYRETGELFFGEGSRLTVL.

In its sample, this clone was seen a few times. The chain employs TRBV4-3 and TRBJ1-1, with 7 bases identical to TRBD1. CDR1 is LGHNA and CDR2 is YSLEER in the germline V gene. The CDR3 has 13 amino acids. With V trimmed by 5 bases and J by 3 bases, 3 bases remained unmatched. CDR3 in amino acids: CASSYDRDTEAFF. The CDR3 DNA follows: TGCGCCAGCAGCTACGACAGGGACACTGAAGCTTTCTTT.

The gene calls are TRBV6-2 or TRBV6-3 and TRBJ1-5; a weak D match, TRBD1 (6 bases). The germline CDR1 and CDR2 sequences are MNHEY and SVGEGT. Trimming removed 6 bases from V and 5 bases from J, with 20 bases in between. This CDR3 is 16 amino acids long. The CDR3, as DNA: TGTGCCAGCAGCCACGCGCCGGACAGCACCTATCAGCCCCAGCATTTT. Translation gives CASSHAPDSTYQPQHF.

V usage is TRBV18 and J usage is TRBJ1-1; 9 bases agree with TRBD1. V lost 3 bases and J lost 1; bases outside the gene matches: 6. Germline CDR1 reads KGHSH; CDR2 reads LQKENI. This CDR3 spans 16 amino acids. The CDR3 is CASSPRRGQGNTEAFF. CDR3 coding DNA: TGTGCCAGCTCACCCCGGAGGGGACAGGGGAACACTGAAGCTTTCTTT.

CDR3 loop: CASSLGQHRSGANVLTF. The DNA for the CDR3 is TGTGCCAGCAGTTTGGGGCAGCATCGCTCTGGGGCCAACGTCCTGACTTTC. This chain connects TRBV27 to TRBJ2-6, with D possibly being TRBD1 (5 bases). Per the germline V gene, CDR1 is MNHEY and CDR2 is SMNVEV (reference sequence). V was shortened by 3 bases and J by 0 bases, with 12 bases between the two germline ends. CDR3 length equals 17 residues.

This CDR3 is CASSPGRGEAFF. The CDR3, as DNA: TGTGCCAGCAGCCCTGGACGGGGTGAAGCTTTCTTT. The V call is TRBV28, the J call TRBJ1-1; unclear D gene. In germline, CDR1 is MDHEN, CDR2 SYDVKM. The CDR3 contains 12 residues. V lost 6 bases, J lost 7 bases, and 12 bases lay in between.

V gene TRBV7-9 combines with J gene TRBJ1-1; D unclear. Deletions cut 4 bases from V and 4 bases from J, with 13 bases between. The CDR3 has 14 amino acids. In germline, CDR1 is SEHNR, CDR2 FQNEAQ (reference sequence). In DNA, the CDR3 is TGTGCCAGCAGCTCCCGGGGAGCGGGCACTGAAGCTTTCTTT. Translating it yields CASSSRGAGTEAFF.

CDR3 DNA: TGCGCCAGCAGCTTGGATCTTTATGACTATGGCTACACCTTC. Amino acids: CASSLDLYDYGYTF. The chain uses TRBV5-1 and TRBJ1-2; D is undetermined. The CDR3 runs 14 residues. The germline V gene encodes CDR1 SGHRS and CDR2 YFSETQ. The V end was cut by 0 bases, the J end by 3 bases, with 9 bases between.

V is TRBV24-1 and J is TRBJ1-1; tentatively, D is TRBD1 (5 bases). This CDR3 is 13 amino acids long. Trimming took 8 bases from V and 4 from J, leaving 13 bases between them. Per the germline V gene, CDR1 is KGHDR and CDR2 is SFDVKD. The chain's CDR3 is CATKQGWGTEAFF. CDR3 nucleotide sequence: TGTGCCACCAAGCAGGGTTGGGGCACTGAAGCTTTCTTT.

This clone appeared once. The chain carries TRBV9 and TRBJ1-3; 8 bases are a match to TRBD1. With 5 bases clipped from V and 2 bases from J, the junction kept 6 bases outside the gene matches. The CDR3 runs to 15 residues. Germline CDR1 reads SGDLS; CDR2 reads YYNGEE. Here the CDR3 reads CASRKTGAAGNTIYF. For the CDR3, the DNA is TGTGCCAGCAGGAAGACAGGGGCTGCTGGAAACACCATATATTTT.

The chain has TRBV11-2 and TRBJ1-1; D is perhaps TRBD1 (5 bases). V was shortened by 2 bases and J by 4 bases, with 11 bases between the two germline ends. The CDR3 is 14 amino acids. Germline CDR1 is SGHAT and CDR2 is FQNNGV. The CDR3 region is CASSLTGGITEAFF. In DNA, the CDR3 is TGTGCCAGCAGCTTAACTGGGGGGATCACTGAAGCTTTCTTT.

V usage is TRBV5-1 and J usage is TRBJ1-1; TRBD1 aligns across 11 bases. V shed 1 base, J shed 5 bases, and the junction held 4 bases outside the gene matches. CDR1 SGHRS and CDR2 YFSETQ come from the germline V gene. The CDR3 spans 15 residues. The CDR3 loop is CASSLLDRGRTEAFF. The CDR3 bases are TGCGCCAGCAGCTTGTTGGACAGGGGGCGGACTGAAGCTTTCTTT.

A few counts support this clone. The chain combines TRBV6-1 with TRBJ1-5, with D perhaps TRBD1 (5 bases). Trimming shortened V by 1 base and J by 4 bases, and 11 bases separated the two germline ends. The CDR3 has 15 amino acids. Per germline, CDR1 MNHNS and CDR2 SASEGT. The CDR3 DNA follows: TGTGCCAGCAGTGAAGGCAGGGTGGGAAATCAGCCCCAGCATTTT. Translated: CASSEGRVGNQPQHF.

V and J are TRBV19 and TRBJ1-2; tentative D call: TRBD1 (5 bases). The CDR3 contains 14 residues. Per the germline V gene, CDR1 is LNHDA and CDR2 is SQIVND (reference sequence). The V end was cut by 3 bases, the J end by 3 bases, with 11 bases between. CDR3 region: CASSINGGDYGYTF. In DNA form, the CDR3 reads TGTGCCAGTAGTATCAACGGAGGGGACTATGGCTACACCTTC.

This sequence joins TRBV7-9 and TRBJ2-2; TRBD2 matches 7 bases. The V segment lost 2 bases and the J segment 2 bases; nucleotides outside the gene matches: 5. The CDR3 has 16 amino acids. The germline V gene has CDR1 SEHNR and CDR2 FQNEAQ (reference sequence). The CDR3: CASSLYGRGNTGELFF. CDR3 DNA: TGTGCCAGCAGCTTATATGGGAGGGGAAACACCGGGGAGCTGTTTTTT.

The chain links TRBV18 to TRBJ1-1; 8 bases agree with TRBD1. The V gene end was trimmed by 9 bases and the J gene end by 4 bases; junction bases not matched to a gene: 7. The CDR3 runs 13 residues. From germline, CDR1 is KGHSH and CDR2 LQKENI. The CDR3 region has the DNA TGTGCCAGTCACAGGGGGGGGCTCACTGAAGCTTTCTTT. It codes for CASHRGGLTEAFF.

The chain carries TRBV11-2 and TRBJ2-6; D unclear. V gave up 1 base and J gave up 4 bases, with 11 bases separating them. The germline gives CDR1 SGHAT, CDR2 FQNNGV. The CDR3 extends over 16 amino acids. The CDR3, as DNA: TGTGCCAGCAGCTTAGGGCCTGTGGTGGGGGCCAACGTCCTGACTTTC. Protein: CASSLGPVVGANVLTF. Complete variable domain (other parts from reference TRBV11-2 and TRBJ2-6): EAGVAQSPRYKIIEKRQSVAFWCNPISGHATLYWYQQILGQGPKLLIQFQNNGVVDDSQLPKDRFSAERLKGVDSTLKIQPAKLEDSAVYLCASSLGPVVGANVLTFGAGSRLTVL.

This clone was recorded once. This chain uses TRBV13 with TRBJ2-5, with TRBD1 matching over 7 bases. V lost 4 bases to trimming and J lost 1 base; unmatched junction nucleotides: 3. From germline, CDR1 is PRHDT and CDR2 FYEKMQ (reference sequence). This CDR3 comprises 14 residues. Here the CDR3 reads CASSYGTVQETQYF. Written as DNA, the CDR3 is TGTGCCAGCAGCTATGGGACAGTCCAAGAGACCCAGTACTTC.